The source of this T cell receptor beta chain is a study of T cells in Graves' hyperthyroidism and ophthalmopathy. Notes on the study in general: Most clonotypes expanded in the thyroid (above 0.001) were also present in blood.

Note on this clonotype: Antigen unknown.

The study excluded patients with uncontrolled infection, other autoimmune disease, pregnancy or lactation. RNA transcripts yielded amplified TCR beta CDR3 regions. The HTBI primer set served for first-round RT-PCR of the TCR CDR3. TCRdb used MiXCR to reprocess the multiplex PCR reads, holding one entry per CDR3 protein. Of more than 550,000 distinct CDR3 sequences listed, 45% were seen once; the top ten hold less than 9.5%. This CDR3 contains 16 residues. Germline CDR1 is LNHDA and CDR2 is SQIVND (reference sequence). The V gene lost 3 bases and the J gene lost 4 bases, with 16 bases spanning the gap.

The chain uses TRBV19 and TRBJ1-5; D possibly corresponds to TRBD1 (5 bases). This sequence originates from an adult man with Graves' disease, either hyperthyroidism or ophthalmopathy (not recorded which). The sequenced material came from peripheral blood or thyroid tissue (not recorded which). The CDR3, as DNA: TGTGCCAGTAGTATTTGGCAGGGACTGGGGAATCAGCCCCAGCATTTT. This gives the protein CASSIWQGLGNQPQHF.